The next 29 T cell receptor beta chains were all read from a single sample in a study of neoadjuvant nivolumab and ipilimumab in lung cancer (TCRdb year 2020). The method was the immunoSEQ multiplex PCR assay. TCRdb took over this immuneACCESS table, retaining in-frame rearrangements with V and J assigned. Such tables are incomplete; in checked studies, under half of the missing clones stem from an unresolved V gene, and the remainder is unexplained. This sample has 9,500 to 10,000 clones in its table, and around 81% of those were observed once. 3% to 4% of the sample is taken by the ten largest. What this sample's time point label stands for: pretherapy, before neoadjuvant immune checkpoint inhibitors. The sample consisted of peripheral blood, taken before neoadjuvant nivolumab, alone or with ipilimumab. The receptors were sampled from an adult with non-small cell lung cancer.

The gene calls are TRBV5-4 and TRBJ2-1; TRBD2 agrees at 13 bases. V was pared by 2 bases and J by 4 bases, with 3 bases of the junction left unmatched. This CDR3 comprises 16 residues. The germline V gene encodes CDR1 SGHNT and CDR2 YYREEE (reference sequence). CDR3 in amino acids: CASSLRLAGGYNEQFF. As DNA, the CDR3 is TGTGCCAGCAGCTTACGACTAGCGGGAGGATACAATGAGCAGTTCTTC.

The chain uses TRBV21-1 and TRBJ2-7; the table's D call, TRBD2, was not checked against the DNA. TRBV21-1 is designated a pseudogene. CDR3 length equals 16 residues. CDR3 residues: CASSKVRLAGGVEQYF. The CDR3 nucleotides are TGTGCCAGCAGCAAAGTGCGACTAGCGGGAGGGGTCGAGCAGTACTTC.

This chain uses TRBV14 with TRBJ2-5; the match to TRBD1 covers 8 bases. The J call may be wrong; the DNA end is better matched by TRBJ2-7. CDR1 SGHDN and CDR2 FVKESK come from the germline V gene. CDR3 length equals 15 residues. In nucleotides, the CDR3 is TGTGCCAGCAGCCCCGACAGGGGTTACTCCTACGAGCAGTACTTC. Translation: CASSPDRGYSYEQYF.

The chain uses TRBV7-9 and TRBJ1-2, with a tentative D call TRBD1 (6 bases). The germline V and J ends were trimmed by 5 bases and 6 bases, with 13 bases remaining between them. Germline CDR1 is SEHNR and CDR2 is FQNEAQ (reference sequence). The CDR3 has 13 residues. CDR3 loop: CASSLQGSHGYTF. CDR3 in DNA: TGTGCCAGCAGCCTACAGGGCTCGCATGGCTACACCTTC.

Here the CDR3 reads CASGGSGLAVSYEQYF. CDR3 sequence (DNA): TGTGCCAGTGGTGGGTCAGGACTAGCGGTTAGCTACGAGCAGTACTTC. The chain links TRBV7-2 to TRBJ2-7; 10 bases line up with TRBD2. The CDR3 is made up of 16 amino acids. Looked up from germline, CDR1 is SGHTA and CDR2 is FQGNSA. The J segment lost 3 bases and the V segment lost 9 bases, leaving 14 bases of the junction unmatched.

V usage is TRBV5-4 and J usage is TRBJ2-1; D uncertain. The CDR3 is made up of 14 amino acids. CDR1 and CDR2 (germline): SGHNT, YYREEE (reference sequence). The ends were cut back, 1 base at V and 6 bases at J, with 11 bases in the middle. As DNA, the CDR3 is TGTGCCAGCAGCTTGATGGGCCTGGGCAATGAGCAGTTCTTC. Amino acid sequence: CASSLMGLGNEQFF.

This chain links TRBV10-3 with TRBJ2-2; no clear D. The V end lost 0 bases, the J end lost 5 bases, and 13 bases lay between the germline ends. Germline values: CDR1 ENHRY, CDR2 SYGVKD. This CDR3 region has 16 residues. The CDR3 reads CAISESGIAGTGELFF. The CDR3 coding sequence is TGTGCCATCAGTGAGTCGGGGATAGCAGGAACCGGGGAGCTGTTTTTT.

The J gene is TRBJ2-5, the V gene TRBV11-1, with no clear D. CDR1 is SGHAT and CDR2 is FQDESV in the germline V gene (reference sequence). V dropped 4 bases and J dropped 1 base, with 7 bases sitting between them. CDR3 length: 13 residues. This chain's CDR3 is CASSYGAQETQYF. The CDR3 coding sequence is TGTGCCAGCAGCTACGGAGCCCAAGAGACCCAGTACTTC. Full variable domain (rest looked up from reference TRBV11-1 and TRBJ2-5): EAEVAQSPRYKITEKSQAVAFWCDPISGHATLYWYRQILGQGPELLVQFQDESVVDDSQLPKDRFSAERLKGVDSTLKIQPAELGDSAMYLCASSYGAQETQYFGPGTRLLVL.

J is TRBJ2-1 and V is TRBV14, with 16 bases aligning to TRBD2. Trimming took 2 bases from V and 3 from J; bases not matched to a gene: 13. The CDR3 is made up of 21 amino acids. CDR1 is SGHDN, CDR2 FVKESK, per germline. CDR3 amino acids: CASSQYKGLAGGPLGYNEQFF. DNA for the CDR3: TGTGCCAGCAGCCAATATAAGGGACTAGCGGGAGGGCCGCTGGGCTACAATGAGCAGTTCTTC.

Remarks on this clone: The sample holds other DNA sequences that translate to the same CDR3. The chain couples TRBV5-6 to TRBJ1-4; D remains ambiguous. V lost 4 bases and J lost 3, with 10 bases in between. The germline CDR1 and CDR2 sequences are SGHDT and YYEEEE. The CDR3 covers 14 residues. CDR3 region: CASSLASPNEKLFF. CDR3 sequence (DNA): TGTGCCAGCAGCCTGGCCAGTCCTAATGAAAAACTGTTTTTT.

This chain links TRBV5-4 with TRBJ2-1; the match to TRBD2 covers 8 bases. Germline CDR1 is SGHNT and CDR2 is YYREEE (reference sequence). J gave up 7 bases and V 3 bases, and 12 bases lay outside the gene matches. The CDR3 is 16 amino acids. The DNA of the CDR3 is TGTGCCAGCAGCTCCCCCTTGAGCGGGAGTAGGAATGAGCAGTTCTTC. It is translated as CASSSPLSGSRNEQFF.

CDR3 protein: CASSPQSGQGYEQYF. For the CDR3, the DNA is TGTGCCAGCTCACCACAGTCGGGACAGGGGTACGAGCAGTACTTC. This chain joins TRBV18 and TRBJ2-7; 10 positions match TRBD1. V gave up 1 base and J gave up 4 bases; unmatched junction bases: 4. The CDR3 has 15 residues. Germline CDR1 and CDR2: KGHSH and LQKENI.

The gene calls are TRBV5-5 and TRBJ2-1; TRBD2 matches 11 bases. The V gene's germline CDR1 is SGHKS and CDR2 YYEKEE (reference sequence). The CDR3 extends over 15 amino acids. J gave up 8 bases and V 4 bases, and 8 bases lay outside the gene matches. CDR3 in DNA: TGTGCCAGCAGCGTTAGCGGGAGGGCCTCGGATGAGCAGTTCTTC. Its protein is CASSVSGRASDEQFF.

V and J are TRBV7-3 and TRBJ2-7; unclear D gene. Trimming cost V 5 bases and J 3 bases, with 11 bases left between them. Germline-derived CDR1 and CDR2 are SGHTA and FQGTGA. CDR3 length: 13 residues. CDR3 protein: CASSTDVGYEQYF. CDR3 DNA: TGTGCCAGCAGCACCGACGTGGGCTACGAGCAGTACTTC.

For the CDR3, the DNA is TGCAGCGTTGCAGGGCGGACGGGCTACACCTTC. It encodes CSVAGRTGYTF. This chain joins TRBV29-1 and TRBJ1-2; a weak D match, TRBD1 (5 bases). The V gene lost 4 bases and the J gene lost 8 bases, with 11 bases spanning the gap. CDR3 length equals 11 residues. In germline, CDR1 is SQVTM, CDR2 ANQGSEA.

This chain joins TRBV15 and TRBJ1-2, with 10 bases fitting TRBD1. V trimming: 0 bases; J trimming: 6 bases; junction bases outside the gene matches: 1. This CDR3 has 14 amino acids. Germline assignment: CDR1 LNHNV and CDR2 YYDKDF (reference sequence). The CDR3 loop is CATSRDGQGDGYTF. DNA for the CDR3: TGTGCCACCAGCAGAGACGGACAGGGGGATGGCTACACCTTC.

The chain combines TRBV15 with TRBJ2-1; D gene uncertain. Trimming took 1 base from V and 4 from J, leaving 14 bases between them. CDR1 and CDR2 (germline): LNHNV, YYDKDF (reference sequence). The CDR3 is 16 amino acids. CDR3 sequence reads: CATSRARLLIYNEQFF. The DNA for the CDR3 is TGTGCCACCAGCAGAGCGAGACTCCTAATTTACAATGAGCAGTTCTTC. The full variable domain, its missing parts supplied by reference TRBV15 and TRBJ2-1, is DAMVIQNPRYQVTQFGKPVTLSCSQTLNHNVMYWYQQKSSQAPKLLFHYYDKDFNNEADTPDNFQSRRPNTSFCFLDIRSPGLGDTAMYLCATSRARLLIYNEQFFGPGTRLTVL.

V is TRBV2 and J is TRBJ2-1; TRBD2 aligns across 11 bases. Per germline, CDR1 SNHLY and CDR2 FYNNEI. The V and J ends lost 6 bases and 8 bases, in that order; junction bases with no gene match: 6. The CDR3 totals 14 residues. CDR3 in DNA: TGTGCCAGCAGGAAACTAGCGGGAGATGATGAGCAGTTCTTC. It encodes CASRKLAGDDEQFF.

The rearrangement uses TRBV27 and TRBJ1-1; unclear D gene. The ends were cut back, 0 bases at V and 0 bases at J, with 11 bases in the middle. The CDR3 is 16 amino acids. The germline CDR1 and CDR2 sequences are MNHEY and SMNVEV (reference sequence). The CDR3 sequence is CASSLSTLGVNTEAFF. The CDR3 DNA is TGTGCCAGCAGTTTATCTACGTTGGGCGTGAACACTGAAGCTTTCTTT.

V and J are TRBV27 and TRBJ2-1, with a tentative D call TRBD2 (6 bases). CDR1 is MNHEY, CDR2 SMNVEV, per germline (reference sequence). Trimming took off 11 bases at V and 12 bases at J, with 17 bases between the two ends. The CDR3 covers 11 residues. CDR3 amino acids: CAPRGSGLQFF. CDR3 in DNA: TGTGCCCCGCGCGGTAGCGGCCTGCAGTTCTTC.

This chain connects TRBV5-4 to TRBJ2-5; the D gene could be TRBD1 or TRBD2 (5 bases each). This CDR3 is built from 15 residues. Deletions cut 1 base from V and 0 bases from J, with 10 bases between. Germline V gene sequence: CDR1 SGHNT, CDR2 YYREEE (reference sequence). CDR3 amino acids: CASSLILGDQETQYF. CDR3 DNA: TGTGCCAGCAGCTTGATTCTGGGGGACCAAGAGACCCAGTACTTC.

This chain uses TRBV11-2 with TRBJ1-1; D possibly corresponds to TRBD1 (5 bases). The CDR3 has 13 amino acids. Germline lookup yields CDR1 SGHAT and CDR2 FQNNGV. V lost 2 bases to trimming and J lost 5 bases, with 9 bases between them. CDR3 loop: CASSLQGVTEAFF. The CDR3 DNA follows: TGTGCCAGCAGCTTACAGGGAGTGACTGAAGCTTTCTTT. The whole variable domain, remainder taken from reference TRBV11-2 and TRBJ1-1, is EAGVAQSPRYKIIEKRQSVAFWCNPISGHATLYWYQQILGQGPKLLIQFQNNGVVDDSQLPKDRFSAERLKGVDSTLKIQPAKLEDSAVYLCASSLQGVTEAFFGQGTRLTVV.

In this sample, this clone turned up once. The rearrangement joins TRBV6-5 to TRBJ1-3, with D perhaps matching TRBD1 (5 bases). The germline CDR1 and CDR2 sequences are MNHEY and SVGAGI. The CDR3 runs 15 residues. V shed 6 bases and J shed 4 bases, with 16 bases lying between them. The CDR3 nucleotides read TGTGCCAGCAGCCCATACCGGACACAAGGAAACACCATATATTTT. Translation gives CASSPYRTQGNTIYF.

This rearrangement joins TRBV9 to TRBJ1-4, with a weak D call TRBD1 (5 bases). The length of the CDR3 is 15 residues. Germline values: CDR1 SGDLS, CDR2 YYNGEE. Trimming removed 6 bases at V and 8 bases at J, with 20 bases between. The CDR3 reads CASNPSAGRGEKLFF. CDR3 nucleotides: TGTGCCAGCAACCCATCGGCCGGACGGGGGGAAAAACTGTTTTTT.

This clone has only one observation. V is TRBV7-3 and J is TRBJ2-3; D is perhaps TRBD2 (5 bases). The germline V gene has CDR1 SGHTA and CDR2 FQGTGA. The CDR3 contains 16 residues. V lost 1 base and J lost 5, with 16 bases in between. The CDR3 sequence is CASSLSPWSGRDTQYF. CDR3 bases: TGTGCCAGCAGCTTAAGTCCTTGGAGTGGGAGAGATACGCAGTATTTT.

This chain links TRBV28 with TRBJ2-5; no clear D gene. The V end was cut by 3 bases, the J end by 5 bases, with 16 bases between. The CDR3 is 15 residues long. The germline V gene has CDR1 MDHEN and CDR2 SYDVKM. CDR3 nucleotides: TGTGCCAGCAGTTTTCCCCGAGACGGTTCGGAGACCCAGTACTTC. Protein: CASSFPRDGSETQYF.

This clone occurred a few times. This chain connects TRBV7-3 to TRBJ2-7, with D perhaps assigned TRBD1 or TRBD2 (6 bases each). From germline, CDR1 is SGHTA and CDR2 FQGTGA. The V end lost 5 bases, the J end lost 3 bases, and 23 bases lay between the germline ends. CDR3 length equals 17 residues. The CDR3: CASSPNPQGTSNYEQYF. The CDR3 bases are TGTGCCAGCAGCCCAAACCCCCAGGGGACTTCGAACTACGAGCAGTACTTC.

The CDR3 region has the DNA TGTGCCAGCAGAGCCGGACAGGGTACATCTGGCTACACCTTC. This encodes CASRAGQGTSGYTF. This chain uses TRBV5-6 with TRBJ1-2; TRBD1 matches at 8 bases. CDR1 is SGHDT, CDR2 YYEEEE, per germline. V lost 5 bases to trimming and J lost 7 bases; unmatched junction nucleotides: 10. The CDR3 is 14 residues long. Drawing the rest from reference TRBV5-6 and TRBJ1-2, the complete variable domain is DAGVTQSPTHLIKTRGQQVTLRCSPKSGHDTVSWYQQALGQGPQFIFQYYEEEERQRGNFPDRFSGHQFPNYSSELNVNALLLGDSALYLCASRAGQGTSGYTFGSGTRLTVV.

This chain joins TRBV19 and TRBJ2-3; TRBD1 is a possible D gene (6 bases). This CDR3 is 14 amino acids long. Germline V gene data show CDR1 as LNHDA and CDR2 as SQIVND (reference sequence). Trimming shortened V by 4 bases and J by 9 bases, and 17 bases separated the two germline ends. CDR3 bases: TGTGCCAGTAGTACACAGGGAAAGGCAGGCACGCAGTATTTT. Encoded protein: CASSTQGKAGTQYF.